Presented here are 6 T cell receptor beta chains from one specimen sequenced in a study of blood T cell repertoires in COVID-19. Only in-frame clones appear in the TCRdb table, and some are missing; sequencing was by immunoSEQ multiplex PCR. The table has 250,000 to 300,000 clones, approximately 86% seen once; the top ten hold nearly 2%. The sample was peripheral blood. Every receptor here comes from a man aged 25 to 40 with active or convalescent COVID-19.

This clone was found once. The chain recombines TRBV2 with TRBJ1-6; the D gene is possibly TRBD1 (6 bases). Looked up from germline, CDR1 is SNHLY and CDR2 is FYNNEI. The V end lost 6 bases, the J end lost 0 bases, and 9 bases lay between the germline ends. This CDR3 comprises 15 residues. The CDR3 DNA follows: TGTGCCAGCAGAGAGGGGGACTCCTATAATTCACCCCTCCACTTT. It specifies CASREGDSYNSPLHF. Full variable domain (rest looked up from reference TRBV2 and TRBJ1-6): EPEVTQTPSHQVTQMGQEVILRCVPISNHLYFYWYRQILGQKVEFLVSFYNNEISEKSEIFDDQFSVERPDGSNFTLKIRSTKLEDSAMYFCASREGDSYNSPLHFGNGTRLTVT.

V gene TRBV19 combines with J gene TRBJ2-7, with D possibly TRBD1 on 8 matching bases. The CDR3 totals 15 residues. V dropped 4 bases and J dropped 3 bases, with 16 bases sitting between them. In germline, CDR1 is LNHDA, CDR2 SQIVND (reference sequence). CDR3 amino acids: CASSNDRGGSYEQYF. The CDR3 DNA sequence: TGTGCCAGTAGTAATGACAGGGGCGGGAGCTACGAGCAGTACTTC.

The V call is TRBV2, the J call TRBJ1-1, with D tentatively TRBD1 (6 bases). This CDR3 has 13 amino acids. V lost 5 bases and J lost 5, with 12 bases in between. Germline assignment: CDR1 SNHLY and CDR2 FYNNEI. In DNA, the CDR3 is TGTGCCAGCAGTCCACAGGGCGGGACTGAAGCTTTCTTT. The encoded protein is CASSPQGGTEAFF.

The chain recombines TRBV6-6 with TRBJ1-5; 7 bases agree with TRBD1. The J segment lost 0 bases and the V segment lost 5 bases, leaving 10 bases of the junction unmatched. The CDR3 contains 17 residues. Germline V gives CDR1 MNHNY, CDR2 SVGAGI (reference sequence). CDR3 region: CASSRTGTAYSNQPQHF. The CDR3 nucleotides are TGTGCCAGCAGTCGCACCGGGACAGCGTATAGCAATCAGCCCCAGCATTTT.

This chain connects TRBV23-1 to TRBJ2-1; weak D call: TRBD1 (5 bases). TRBV23-1 belongs to the ORF category, with a function that is uncertain. V dropped 0 bases and J dropped 8 bases, with 8 bases sitting between them. The CDR3 covers 13 residues. The CDR3, as DNA: TGCGCCAGCAGTCAATCAGCAGGGTATGAGCAGTTCTTC. Translation gives CASSQSAGYEQFF.

This chain joins TRBV3-1 (or the pseudogene TRBV3-2) and TRBJ1-1; tentatively, D is TRBD1 (5 bases). Per the germline V gene, CDR1 is LGHDT and CDR2 is YNNKEL (reference sequence). The CDR3 covers 19 residues. V dropped 6 bases and J dropped 3 bases, with 29 bases sitting between them. CDR3 residues: CASSPDPPREGLGDTEAFF. In DNA, the CDR3 is TGTGCCAGCAGTCCCGATCCCCCGCGGGAGGGCCTGGGGGACACTGAAGCTTTCTTT.